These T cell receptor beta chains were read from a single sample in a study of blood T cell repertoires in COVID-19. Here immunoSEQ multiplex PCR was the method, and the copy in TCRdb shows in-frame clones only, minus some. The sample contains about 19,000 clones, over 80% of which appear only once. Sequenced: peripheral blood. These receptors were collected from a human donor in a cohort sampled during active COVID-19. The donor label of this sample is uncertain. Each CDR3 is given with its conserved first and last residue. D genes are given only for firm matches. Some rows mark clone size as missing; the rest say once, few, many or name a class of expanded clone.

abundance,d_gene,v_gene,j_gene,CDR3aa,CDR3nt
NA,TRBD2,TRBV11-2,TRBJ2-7,CASTPGTSPSYEQYF,TGTGCCAGCACCCCCGGGACTAGCCCTTCTTACGAGCAGTACTTC
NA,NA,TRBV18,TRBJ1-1,CASSPVGQNTEAFF,TGTGCCAGCTCACCGGTGGGACAGAACACTGAAGCTTTCTTT
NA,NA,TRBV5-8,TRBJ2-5,CASSLEGGETQYF,TGTGCCAGCAGCTTAGAAGGCGGAGAGACCCAGTACTTC
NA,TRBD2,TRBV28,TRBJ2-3,CASSSLLTSGRAGDTQYF,TGTGCCAGCAGTTCCCTCCTAACTAGCGGGAGGGCCGGAGATACGCAGTATTTT
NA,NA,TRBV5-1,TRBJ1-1,CASSSDRTNTEAFF,TGCGCCAGCAGCTCCGACAGGACGAACACTGAAGCTTTCTTT
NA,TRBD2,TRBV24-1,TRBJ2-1,CATSDATSGYYNEQFF,TGTGCCACCAGTGATGCGACTAGCGGATATTACAATGAGCAGTTCTTC
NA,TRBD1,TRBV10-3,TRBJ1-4,CAIRDRPGDEKLFF,TGTGCCATCAGGGACAGGCCAGGGGATGAAAAACTGTTTTTT
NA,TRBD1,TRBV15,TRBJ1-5,CATSRTGTGTYSNQPQHF,TGTGCCACCAGCAGAACCGGGACAGGGACTTATAGCAATCAGCCCCAGCATTTT
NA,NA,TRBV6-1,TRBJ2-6,CASSEGVPLWGPNVLTF,TGTGCCAGCAGTGAAGGGGTTCCACTTTGGGGGCCCAACGTCCTGACTTTC
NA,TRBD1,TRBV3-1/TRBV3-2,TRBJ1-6,CASSLRRQGVNSPLHF,TGTGCCAGCAGCCTCCGTCGACAGGGGGTAAATTCACCCCTCCACTTT
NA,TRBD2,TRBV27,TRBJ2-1,CASTRVAGGYNEQFF,TGTGCCAGCACCAGGGTTGCGGGAGGGTACAATGAGCAGTTCTTC
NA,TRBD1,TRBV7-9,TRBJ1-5,CASSDWSRGRNQPQHF,TGTGCCAGCAGCGACTGGAGCAGGGGGCGTAATCAGCCCCAGCATTTT
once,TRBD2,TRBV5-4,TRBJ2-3,CASSRTSGRATDTQYF,TGTGCCAGCAGCAGGACTAGCGGGAGGGCCACAGATACGCAGTATTTT
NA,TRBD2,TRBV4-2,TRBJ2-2,CASSQTSGEGTGELFF,TGTGCCAGCAGCCAAACTAGCGGAGAGGGGACCGGGGAGCTGTTTTTT
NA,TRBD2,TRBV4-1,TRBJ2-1,CASKSGNSNEQFF,TGCGCCAGCAAAAGCGGGAATTCGAATGAGCAGTTCTTC
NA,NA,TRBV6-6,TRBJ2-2,CASSYPGRVRTGELFF,TGTGCCAGCAGTTACCCAGGCAGGGTGCGCACCGGGGAGCTGTTTTTT
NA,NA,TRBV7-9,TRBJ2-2,CASSFPERGKTGELFF,TGTGCCAGCAGCTTCCCCGAGAGGGGGAAGACCGGGGAGCTGTTTTTT
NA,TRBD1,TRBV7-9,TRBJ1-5,CASSLVTGTGEYSNQPQHF,TGTGCCAGCAGCTTGGTGACCGGGACAGGCGAGTATAGCAATCAGCCCCAGCATTTT
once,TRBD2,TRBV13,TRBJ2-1,CASSLLAGGANEQFF,TGTGCCAGCAGCCTACTAGCGGGAGGAGCCAATGAGCAGTTCTTC
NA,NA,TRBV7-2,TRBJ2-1,CASSLDSYNEQFF,TGTGCCAGCAGCTTAGACAGTTACAATGAGCAGTTCTTC
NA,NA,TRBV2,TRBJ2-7,CASSDDSKQYF,TGTGCCAGCAGTGATGACAGCAAGCAGTACTTC
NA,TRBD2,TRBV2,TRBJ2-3,CASASSGRADTQYF,TGTGCCAGTGCCTCTAGCGGGAGGGCAGATACGCAGTATTTT
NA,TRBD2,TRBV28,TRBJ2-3,CASSPRWRDGGDTQYF,TGTGCCAGCAGTCCCCGGTGGCGGGACGGGGGGGATACGCAGTATTTT
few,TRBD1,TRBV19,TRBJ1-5,CASSAWTGEGQPQHF,TGTGCCAGTAGTGCGTGGACAGGGGAGGGTCAGCCCCAGCATTTT